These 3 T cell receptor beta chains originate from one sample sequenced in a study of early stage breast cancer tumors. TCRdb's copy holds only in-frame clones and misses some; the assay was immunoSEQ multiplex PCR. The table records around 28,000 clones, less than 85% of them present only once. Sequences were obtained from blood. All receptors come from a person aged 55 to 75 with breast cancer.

CDR3 sequence: CASTDSGGDLTEAFF. The CDR3 nucleotides read TGTGCCAGCACAGACTCTGGCGGAGACCTCACTGAAGCTTTCTTT. This chain connects TRBV6-6 to TRBJ1-1; D not certain. The CDR3 runs to 15 residues. The V gene lost 7 bases and the J gene lost 4 bases, with 19 bases spanning the gap. In germline, CDR1 is MNHNY, CDR2 SVGAGI (reference sequence).

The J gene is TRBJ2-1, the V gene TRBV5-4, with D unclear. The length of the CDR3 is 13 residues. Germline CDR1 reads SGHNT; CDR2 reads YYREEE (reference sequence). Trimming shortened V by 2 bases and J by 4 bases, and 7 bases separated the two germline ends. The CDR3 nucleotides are TGTGCCAGCAGCTTACGGGTTTACAATGAGCAGTTCTTC. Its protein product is CASSLRVYNEQFF.

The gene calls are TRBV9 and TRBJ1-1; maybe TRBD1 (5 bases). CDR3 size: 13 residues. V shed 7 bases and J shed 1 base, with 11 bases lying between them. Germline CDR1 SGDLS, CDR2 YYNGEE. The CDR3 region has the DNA TGTGCCAGCGGAGGGGACGGGAACACTGAAGCTTTCTTT. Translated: CASGGDGNTEAFF.